This T cell receptor (beta chain) appears in the sequencing data of a study of blood T cell repertoires in COVID-19. Study processing details: Amplifying reference gene primers gave estimates of nucleated cell counts. The protocol was immunoSEQ multiplex PCR, while the TCRdb copy is restricted to in-frame clones and leaves out a portion. V, J and clone size derive from that table, while D and trimming were established from the DNA sequence. The sample comprises around 380,000 clones, about four fifths of which are singletons, and 0.85% to 1.3% rests with the top ten. The CDR3 loop spans 14 amino acids. CDR1 and CDR2 from the germline V gene are SGHRS and YFSETQ. Between the trimmed V and J ends, which lost 4 bases and 1 base, there was a span of 11 bases.

The receptor was derived from a human donor with acute or convalescent COVID-19. The donor label of this sample is uncertain. Sequencing was done on a sample of peripheral blood. V usage is TRBV5-1 and J usage is TRBJ1-2; weak D call: TRBD1 (6 bases). The CDR3 loop is CASSRQVGNYGYTF. For the CDR3, the DNA is TGCGCCAGCAGCCGACAGGTCGGTAACTATGGCTACACCTTC.